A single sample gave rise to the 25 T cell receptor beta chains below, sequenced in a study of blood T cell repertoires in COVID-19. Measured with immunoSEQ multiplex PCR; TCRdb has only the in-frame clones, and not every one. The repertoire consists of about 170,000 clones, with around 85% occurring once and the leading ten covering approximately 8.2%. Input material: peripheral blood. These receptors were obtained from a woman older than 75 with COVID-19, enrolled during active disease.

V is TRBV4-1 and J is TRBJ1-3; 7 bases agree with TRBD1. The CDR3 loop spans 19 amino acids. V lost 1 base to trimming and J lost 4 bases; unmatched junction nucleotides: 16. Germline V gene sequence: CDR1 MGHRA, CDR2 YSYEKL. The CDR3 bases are TGCGCCAGCAGCCAAGGGGGGGTACAGGGGCCGCGGCGAGGAAACACCATATATTTT. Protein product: CASSQGGVQGPRRGNTIYF.

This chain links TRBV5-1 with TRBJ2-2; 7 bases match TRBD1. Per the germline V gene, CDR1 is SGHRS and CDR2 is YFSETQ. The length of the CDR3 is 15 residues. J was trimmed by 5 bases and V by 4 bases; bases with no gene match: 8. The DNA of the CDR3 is TGCGCCAGCAGCCCCCTGACAGGGAAAACCGGGGAGCTGTTTTTT. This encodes CASSPLTGKTGELFF. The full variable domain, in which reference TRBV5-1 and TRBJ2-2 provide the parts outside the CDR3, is KAGVTQTPRYLIKTRGQQVTLSCSPISGHRSVSWYQQTPGQGLQFLFEYFSETQRNKGNFPGRFSGRQFSNSRSEMNVSTLELGDSALYLCASSPLTGKTGELFFGEGSRLTVL.

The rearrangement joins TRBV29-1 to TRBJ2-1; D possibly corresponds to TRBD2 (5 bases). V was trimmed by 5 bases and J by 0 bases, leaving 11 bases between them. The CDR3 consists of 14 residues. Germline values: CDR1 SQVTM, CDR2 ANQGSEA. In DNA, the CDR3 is TGCAGCGTTCGGACCGACTACTCCTACAATGAGCAGTTCTTC. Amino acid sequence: CSVRTDYSYNEQFF.

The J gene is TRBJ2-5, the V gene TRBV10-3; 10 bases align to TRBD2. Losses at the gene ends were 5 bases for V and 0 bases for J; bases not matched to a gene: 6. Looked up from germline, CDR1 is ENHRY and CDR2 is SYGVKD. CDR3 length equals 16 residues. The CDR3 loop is CAISPDSGGNQETQYF. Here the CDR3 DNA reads TGTGCCATCAGTCCCGATAGCGGGGGGAACCAAGAGACCCAGTACTTC.

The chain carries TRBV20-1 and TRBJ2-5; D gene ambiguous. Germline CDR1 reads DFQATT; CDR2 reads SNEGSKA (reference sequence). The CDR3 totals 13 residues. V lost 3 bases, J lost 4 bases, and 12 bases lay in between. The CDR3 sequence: CSASYIRRETQYF. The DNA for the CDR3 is TGCAGTGCTAGTTACATACGCAGAGAGACCCAGTACTTC.

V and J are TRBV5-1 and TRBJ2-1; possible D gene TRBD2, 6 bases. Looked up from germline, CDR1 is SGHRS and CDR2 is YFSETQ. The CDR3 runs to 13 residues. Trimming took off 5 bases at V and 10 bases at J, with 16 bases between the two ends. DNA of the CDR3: TGCGCCAGCAGAGACGGGAGCGGAGGGGAGCAGTTCTTC. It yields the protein CASRDGSGGEQFF.

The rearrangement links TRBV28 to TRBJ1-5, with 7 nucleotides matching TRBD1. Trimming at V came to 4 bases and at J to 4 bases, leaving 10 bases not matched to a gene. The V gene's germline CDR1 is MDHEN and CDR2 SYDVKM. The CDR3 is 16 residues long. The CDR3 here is CASSSTRGLRNQPQHF. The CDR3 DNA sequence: TGTGCCAGCAGTTCCACTAGGGGGCTAAGAAATCAGCCCCAGCATTTT.

This chain's CDR3 is CASSLEGDNEKLFF. CDR3 bases: TGCGCCAGCAGCTTGGAAGGAGATAATGAAAAACTGTTTTTT. The chain is built from TRBV5-1 and TRBJ1-4; D uncertain. CDR3 size: 14 residues. CDR1 is SGHRS, CDR2 YFSETQ, per germline. Trimming shortened V by 0 bases and J by 4 bases, and 7 bases separated the two germline ends.

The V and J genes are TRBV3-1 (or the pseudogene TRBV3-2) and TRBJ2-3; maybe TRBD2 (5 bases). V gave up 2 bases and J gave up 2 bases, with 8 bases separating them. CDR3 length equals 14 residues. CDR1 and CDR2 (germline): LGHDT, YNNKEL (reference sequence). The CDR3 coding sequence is TGTGCCAGCAGCCAACGGGGTCACACAGATACGCAGTATTTT. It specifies CASSQRGHTDTQYF.

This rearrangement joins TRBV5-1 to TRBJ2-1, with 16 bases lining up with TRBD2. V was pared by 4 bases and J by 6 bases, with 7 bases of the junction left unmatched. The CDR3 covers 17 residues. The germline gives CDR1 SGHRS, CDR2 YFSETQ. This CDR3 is CASSPGTSGGAPNEQFF. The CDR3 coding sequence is TGCGCCAGCAGCCCAGGGACTAGCGGGGGGGCCCCCAATGAGCAGTTCTTC.

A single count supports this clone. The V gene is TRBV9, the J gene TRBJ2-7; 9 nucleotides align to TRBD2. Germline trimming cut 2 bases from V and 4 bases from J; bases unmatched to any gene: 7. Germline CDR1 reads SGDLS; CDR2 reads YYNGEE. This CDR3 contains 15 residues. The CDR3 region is CASSVGGGRAYEQYF. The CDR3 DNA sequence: TGTGCCAGCAGCGTTGGGGGCGGGAGGGCTTACGAGCAGTACTTC.

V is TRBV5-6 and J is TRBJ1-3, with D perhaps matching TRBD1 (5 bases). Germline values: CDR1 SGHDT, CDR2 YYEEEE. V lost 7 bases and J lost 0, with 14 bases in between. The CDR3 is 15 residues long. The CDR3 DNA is TGTGCCAGCTCCCCCCCCGGGGGCTCTGGAAACACCATATATTTT. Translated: CASSPPGGSGNTIYF.

In DNA, the CDR3 is TGCGCCAGCAGCCCGCGATCGACTAGCGGGGGGTTCACCGGGGAGCTGTTTTTT. This encodes CASSPRSTSGGFTGELFF. This chain connects TRBV5-1 to TRBJ2-2; TRBD2 aligns across 13 bases. This CDR3 contains 18 residues. CDR1 SGHRS and CDR2 YFSETQ come from the germline V gene. V lost 4 bases and J lost 4; bases outside the gene matches: 10.

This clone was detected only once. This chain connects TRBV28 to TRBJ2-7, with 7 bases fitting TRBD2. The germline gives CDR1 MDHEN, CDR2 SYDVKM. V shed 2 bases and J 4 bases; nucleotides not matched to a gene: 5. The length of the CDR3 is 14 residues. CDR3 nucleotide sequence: TGTGCCAGCAGTTTAGGGGGGAGGGAGTACGAGCAGTACTTC. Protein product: CASSLGGREYEQYF.

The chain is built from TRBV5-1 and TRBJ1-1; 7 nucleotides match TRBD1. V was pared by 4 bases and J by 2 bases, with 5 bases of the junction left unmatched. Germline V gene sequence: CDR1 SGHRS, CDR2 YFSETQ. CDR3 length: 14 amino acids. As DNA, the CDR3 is TGCGCCAGCAGCCAAGGGACAGCTAACACTGAAGCTTTCTTT. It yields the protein CASSQGTANTEAFF.

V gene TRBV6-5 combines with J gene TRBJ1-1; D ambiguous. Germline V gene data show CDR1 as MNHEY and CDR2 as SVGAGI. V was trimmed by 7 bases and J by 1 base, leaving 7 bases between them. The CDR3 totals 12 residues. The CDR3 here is CASTGQNTEAFF. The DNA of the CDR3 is TGTGCCAGCACTGGGCAGAACACTGAAGCTTTCTTT.

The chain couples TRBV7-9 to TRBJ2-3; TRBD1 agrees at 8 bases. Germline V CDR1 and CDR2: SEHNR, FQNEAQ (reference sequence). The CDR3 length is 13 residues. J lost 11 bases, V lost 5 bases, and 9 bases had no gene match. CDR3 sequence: CASSLQEGTGQYF. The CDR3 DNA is TGTGCCAGCAGCCTCCAGGAGGGGACAGGGCAGTATTTT.

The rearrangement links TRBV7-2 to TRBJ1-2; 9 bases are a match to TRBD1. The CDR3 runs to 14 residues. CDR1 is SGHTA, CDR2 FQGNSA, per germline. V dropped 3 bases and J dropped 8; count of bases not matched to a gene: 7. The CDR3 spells CASSFLGQGLGYTF. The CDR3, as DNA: TGTGCCAGCAGCTTCCTAGGACAGGGGCTCGGCTACACCTTC.

CDR3 in DNA: TGTGCCAGCAGTCTGGCTTCCATCGGGGAGCTGTTTTTT. It translates to CASSLASIGELFF. This chain uses TRBV9 with TRBJ2-2; D not resolved. Trimming cost V 5 bases and J 7 bases, with 12 bases left between them. The CDR3 has 13 residues. Germline assignment: CDR1 SGDLS and CDR2 YYNGEE.

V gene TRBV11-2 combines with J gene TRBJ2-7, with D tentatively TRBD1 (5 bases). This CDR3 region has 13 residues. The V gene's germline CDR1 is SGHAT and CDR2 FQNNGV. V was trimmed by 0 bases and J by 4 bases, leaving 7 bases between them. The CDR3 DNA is TGTGCCAGCAGCTTAGATCAGGGTTACGAGCAGTACTTC. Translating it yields CASSLDQGYEQYF.

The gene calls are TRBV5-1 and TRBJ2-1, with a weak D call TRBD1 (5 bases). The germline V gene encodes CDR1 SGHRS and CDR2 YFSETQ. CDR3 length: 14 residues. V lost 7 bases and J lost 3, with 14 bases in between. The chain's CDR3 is CASSSLDNYNEQFF. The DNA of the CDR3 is TGCGCCAGCTCTAGTCTGGACAACTACAATGAGCAGTTCTTC. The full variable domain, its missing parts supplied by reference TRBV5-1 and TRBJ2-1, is KAGVTQTPRYLIKTRGQQVTLSCSPISGHRSVSWYQQTPGQGLQFLFEYFSETQRNKGNFPGRFSGRQFSNSRSEMNVSTLELGDSALYLCASSSLDNYNEQFFGPGTRLTVL.

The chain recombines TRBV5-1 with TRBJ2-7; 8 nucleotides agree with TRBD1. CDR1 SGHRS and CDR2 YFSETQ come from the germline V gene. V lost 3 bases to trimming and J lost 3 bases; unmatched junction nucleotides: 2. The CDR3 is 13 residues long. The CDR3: CASSSGQGYEQYF. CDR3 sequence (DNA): TGCGCCAGCAGCTCCGGACAGGGCTACGAGCAGTACTTC.

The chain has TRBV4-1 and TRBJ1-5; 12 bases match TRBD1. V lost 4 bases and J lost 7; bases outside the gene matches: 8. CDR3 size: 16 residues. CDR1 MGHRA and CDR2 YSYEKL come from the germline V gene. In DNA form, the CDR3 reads TGCGCCAGCAGCCGACCGGGACAGGGGGCAGGACAGCCCCAGCATTTT. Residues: CASSRPGQGAGQPQHF.

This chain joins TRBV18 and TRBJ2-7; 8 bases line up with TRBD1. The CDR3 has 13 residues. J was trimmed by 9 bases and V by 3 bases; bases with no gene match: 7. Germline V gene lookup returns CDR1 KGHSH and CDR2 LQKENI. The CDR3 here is CASSPQGAGGQYF. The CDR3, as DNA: TGTGCCAGCTCACCGCAGGGGGCCGGAGGGCAGTACTTC. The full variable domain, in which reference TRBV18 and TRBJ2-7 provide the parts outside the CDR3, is NAGVMQNPRHLVRRRGQEARLRCSPMKGHSHVYWYRQLPEEGLKFMVYLQKENIIDESGMPKERFSAEFPKEGPSILRIQQVVRGDSAAYFCASSPQGAGGQYFGPGTRLTVT.

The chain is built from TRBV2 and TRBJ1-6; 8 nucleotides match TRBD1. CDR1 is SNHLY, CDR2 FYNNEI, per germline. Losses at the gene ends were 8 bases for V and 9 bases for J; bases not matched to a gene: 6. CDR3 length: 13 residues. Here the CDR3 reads CASGQGRSSPLHF. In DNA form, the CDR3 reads TGTGCCAGCGGACAGGGACGAAGTTCACCCCTCCACTTT.